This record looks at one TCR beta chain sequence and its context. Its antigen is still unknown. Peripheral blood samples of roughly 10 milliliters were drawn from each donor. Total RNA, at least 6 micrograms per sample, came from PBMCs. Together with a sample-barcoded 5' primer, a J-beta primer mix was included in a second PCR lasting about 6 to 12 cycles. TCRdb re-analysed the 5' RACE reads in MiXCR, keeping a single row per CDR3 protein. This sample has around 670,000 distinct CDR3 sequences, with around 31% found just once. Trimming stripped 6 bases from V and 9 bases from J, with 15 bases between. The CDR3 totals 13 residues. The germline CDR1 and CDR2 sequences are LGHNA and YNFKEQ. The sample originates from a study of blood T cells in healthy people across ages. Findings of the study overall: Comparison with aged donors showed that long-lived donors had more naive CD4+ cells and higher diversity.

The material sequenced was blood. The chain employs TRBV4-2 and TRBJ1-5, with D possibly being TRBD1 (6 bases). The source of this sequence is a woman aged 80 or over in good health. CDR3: CASSLSQGRPQHF. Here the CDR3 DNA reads TGTGCCAGCAGTCTATCCCAGGGGCGGCCCCAGCATTTT.